Listed below are T cell receptor beta chains from one sample, sequenced in a study of blood T cell repertoires in COVID-19. Measured with immunoSEQ multiplex PCR; TCRdb has only the in-frame clones, and not every one. The table records 100,000 or so clones, roughly 80% of them present only once. The sample consisted of peripheral blood. The receptors stem from a human donor in a cohort sampled during active COVID-19. Each CDR3 is given with its conserved first and last residue. D genes are given only for firm matches. Size tells how often a clone was seen (once, few, many) or the class of an expanded clone, and some rows leave it out.

clone_size v_call d_call cdr3_aa
. TRBV7-9 . CASSAATGDSPLHF
. TRBV7-9 . CASSPRQVISETQYF
. TRBV15 . CATSSDMSSYEQYF
. TRBV24-1 . CATSDYTGSGDTGELFF
. TRBV4-2 . CASSPRGTGNTEAFF
. TRBV2 . CASSDFLTSRSNEQFF
. TRBV19 TRBD2 CASSPTSGSSYEQYF
. TRBV6-6 . CASKRVQVWLNTEAFF
. TRBV4-2 . CASSQVGQDSYEQYF
. TRBV20-1 . CSASPGSSGANVLTF
. TRBV19 . CASSTAGTTVVSTDTQYF
. TRBV5-1 TRBD1 CASSLEGQNYNEQFF
. TRBV11-2 TRBD2 CASSPGLAGPPYNEQFF
. TRBV5-1 . CASSLAAGLETQYF
. TRBV7-7 TRBD2 CASSPGLAVNEQFF
. TRBV7-7 TRBD1 CASSPLVDRVGETQYF
. TRBV18 . CASSPAVENYEQYF
. TRBV19 TRBD1 CASSTSGTGGRYGYTF
. TRBV19 . CASSMDSGSTDTQYF
. TRBV12-5 TRBD1 CASASGQGKQETQYF
once TRBV19 TRBD1 CAGRQGRGNEQFF
. TRBV27 . CASSTHRYQPQHF
. TRBV6-2/TRBV6-3 TRBD1 CASSYEGARNQPQHF